The present TCR beta chain was sequenced within a study of identical twins. TCRdb reanalysed the 5' RACE reads using MiXCR and keeps one entry per CDR3 protein. This sample yields 450,000 or so distinct CDR3 sequences, of which more than 13% are seen a single time; roughly 0.5% belongs to the top ten. Germline values: CDR1 DFQATT, CDR2 SNEGSKA (reference sequence). The ends lost 6 bases at V and 8 bases at J; junction bases unmatched: 8. The CDR3 contains 15 residues. These data were likewise used in another study, on yellow fever vaccine responses in identical twins. From that report: Twins' T cell vaccine responses reportedly looked partly convergent, partly personalized.

The clonotype originates from a woman younger than 30 in good health. This chain uses TRBV20-1 with TRBJ2-1, with 15 bases lining up with TRBD2. Sequences were obtained from CD4+ T cells sorted from blood. As DNA, the CDR3 is TGCAGTGCAGATGGGACTAGCGGGAGGAAGTATGAGCAGTTCTTC. Translating gives CSADGTSGRKYEQFF.